Sequencing of this TCR beta chain was carried out in a study of T-cell memory formation after mild COVID-19. As for the study in general: The two donors had largely donor-specific TCR clusters.

Constant-segment-primed 5'RACE gave TCR alpha and TCR beta cDNA libraries with sample barcodes and UMIs. TCRdb redid the calling of the 5' RACE reads with MiXCR, one entry per CDR3 protein. Of 500,000 to 600,000 distinct CDR3 sequences listed, 15% to 20% are singletons. Germline V gene lookup returns CDR1 MNHNY and CDR2 SVGAGI (reference sequence). V lost 6 bases and J 3 bases, leaving 18 bases between the germline ends. The CDR3 consists of 16 residues. A remark on this clonotype: No antigen is known for it.

Findings of the study overall: While clones contracting from day 15 to 85 were balanced between CD4 and CD8, later expanders leaned CD4+. Day 37-peaking second-wave clones had unconfirmed SARS-CoV-2 specificity.

This receptor was taken from an adult woman who had mild COVID-19 (a few samples of this study predate the infection). Cell type and time point are not known. The rearrangement uses TRBV6-6 and TRBJ2-1, with a tentative D call TRBD2 (5 bases). The sample taken for sequencing was PBMCs or a T cell subset sorted from them (not recorded which). For the CDR3, the DNA is TGTGCCAGCAGCCGCAAAATGGGAGTAGGCTACAATGAGCAGTTCTTC. It encodes CASSRKMGVGYNEQFF.